This T cell receptor beta chain is from a study of shared clonotypes between healthy human individuals. Study details: The study used three CD4 naive, three CD4 memory, two CD8 naive and one CD8 memory plate per donor.

Only in-frame clones appear in the TCRdb table, and some are missing; sequencing was by immunoSEQ multiplex PCR. The profile shows roughly 2 million clones, around 95% of them singletons. The study separated CD4+ cells into CD45RA+ naive and CD45RA-negative memory subsets. Germline loops: CDR1 MGHRA, CDR2 YSYEKL. Trimming cost V 4 bases and J 3 bases; bases outside gene matches: 12. The CDR3 runs 16 residues. The chain carries TRBV4-1 and TRBJ2-7, with 7 positions matching TRBD1. The source of this sequence is a man between 18 and 29 years old in good health. The sample taken for sequencing was naive CD4+ T cells sorted from blood. Documented subset: CD45RA+ positively selected. The DNA of the CDR3 is TGCGCCAGCAGCCCCCACCCCCGGGACAGAGGCTACGAGCAGTACTTC. This translates into CASSPHPRDRGYEQYF.